This T cell receptor beta chain originates from a study of CD8+CD57+ T cells in acquired aplastic anemia (dated by TCRdb to between 2017 and 2018). Turning to the overall study: Extracted DNA from sorted CD4+ and CD8+ cells averaged approximately 3 ug, ranging from roughly 0.17 to 27.4 ug. A CD8+CD57+ expansion meant a frequency higher than the mean frequency seen in healthy subjects.

Turning to this clonotype: The target of this receptor is not known. No much larger clone exists at a distance of one base, and base qualities are not known.

Paper-wide results and their limitations: Patients and healthy controls showed no significant difference in CD8+ Simpson's diversity (P=0.060). Roughly 30 CD8+ CDR3 sequences were found to be shared between patients and controls, but these sequences appeared to be highly expressed in patients and within the immunodominant clones of the patients.

Profiling of TCR beta VDJ combinations and CDR3 sequences used genomic DNA as the template. An Illumina HiSeq 2000 was used for TCR repertoire sequencing. The source study handled its data this way. Repertoire assessment relied on Simpson's diversity index, CDR3 size and DJ length profiles, and TRBV/TRBJ rearrangement plots. The most abundant DNA sequence in the deep sequencing data was taken as the immunodominant clone. CDR3 amino acid sequences were screened for sharing across subjects and compared with published repertoires and the VDJdb database. The public reads were run again by TCRdb, first through fastp at Q25 and then through MiXCR, and only productive beta chains were kept. All rows with the same CDR3 protein become a single entry with the most common DNA and genes. The V and J calls were determined by TCRdb, not by the authors. The sample data list more than 70,000 distinct CDR3 sequences, and approximately 70% of these were observed just once. Clones ranked in the top ten supply roughly 80% of the sample.

Flow cytometry had shown CD8+CD57+ cell expansion in the patients selected for sequencing. Severe acquired aplastic anemia was diagnosed in all patients according to International Study of Aplastic Anemia and Agranulocytosis and Camitta criteria. At the time blood was sampled, none of the patients had received any therapy. In the study, sorted CD4+ and CD8+ blood T cells from patients with severe aplastic anemia and from healthy subjects underwent deep sequencing of TCR repertoires. Patients were enrolled under clinicaltrials.gov protocols 00001620, 01623167, 00001397, 00071045, 00081523 and 00961064 in the USA. Ficoll-Paque density gradient centrifugation was used to isolate peripheral blood mononuclear cells. Before DNA was extracted, CD4+ and CD8+ T cells were sorted using either FACS or magnetic beads. The sequenced sample was sorted CD4+, CD8+, or CD8+CD57+ T cells (not recorded which) from PBMCs. This receptor was taken from a human donor with aplastic anemia.

The CDR3 protein sequence reads: CATSDSGGRAINEQFF. The nucleotide sequence is TGTGCCACCAGTGATTCGGGCGGGAGGGCCATCAATGAGCAGTTCTTC. This chain joins TRBV24-1 to TRBJ2-1; TRBD2 agrees with 9 junctional bases. Trimming accounts for 2 bases at V and 6 bases at J, while the number of junction bases matched to no gene is 7. The CDR3 runs 16 residues from the cysteine to the phenylalanine. The sequence is cut down to CDR3 DNA, 48 bases in frame from base 1. CDR1 and CDR2, looked up from the germline V gene, are KGHDR and SFDVKD.